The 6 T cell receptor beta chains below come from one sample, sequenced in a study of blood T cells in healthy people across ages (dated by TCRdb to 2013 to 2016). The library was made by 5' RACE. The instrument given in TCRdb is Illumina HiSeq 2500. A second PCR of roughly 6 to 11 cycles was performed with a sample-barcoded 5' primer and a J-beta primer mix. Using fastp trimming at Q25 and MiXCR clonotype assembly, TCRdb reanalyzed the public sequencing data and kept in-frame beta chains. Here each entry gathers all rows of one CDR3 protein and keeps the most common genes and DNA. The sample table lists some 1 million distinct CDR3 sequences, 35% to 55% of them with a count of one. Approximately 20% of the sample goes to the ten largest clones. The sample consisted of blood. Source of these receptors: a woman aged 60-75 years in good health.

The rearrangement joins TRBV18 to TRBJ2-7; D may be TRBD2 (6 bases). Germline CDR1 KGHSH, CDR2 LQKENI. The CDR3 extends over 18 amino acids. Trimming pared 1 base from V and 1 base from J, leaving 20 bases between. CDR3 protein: CASSPRQVGQGLSYEQYF. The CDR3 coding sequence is TGTGCCAGCTCACCACGGCAGGTAGGGCAGGGACTGTCCTACGAGCAGTACTTC.

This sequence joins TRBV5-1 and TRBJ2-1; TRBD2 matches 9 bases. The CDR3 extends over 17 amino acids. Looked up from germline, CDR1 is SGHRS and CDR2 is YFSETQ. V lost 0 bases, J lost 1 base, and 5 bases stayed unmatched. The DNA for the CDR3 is TGCGCCAGCAGCTTGGTAGGTAGCGGGAGATCCTACAATGAGCAGTTCTTC. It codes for CASSLVGSGRSYNEQFF.

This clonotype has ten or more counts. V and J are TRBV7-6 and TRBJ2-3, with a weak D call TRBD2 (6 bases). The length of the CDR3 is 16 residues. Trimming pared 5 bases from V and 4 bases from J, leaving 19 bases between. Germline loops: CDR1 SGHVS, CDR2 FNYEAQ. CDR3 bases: TGTGCCAGCAGCCCCGTGGCGGTTAGCGGCGCAGATACGCAGTATTTT. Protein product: CASSPVAVSGADTQYF.

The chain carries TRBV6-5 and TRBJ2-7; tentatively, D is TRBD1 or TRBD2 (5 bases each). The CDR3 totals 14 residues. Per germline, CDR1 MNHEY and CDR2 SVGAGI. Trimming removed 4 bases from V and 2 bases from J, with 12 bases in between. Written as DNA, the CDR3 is TGTGCCAGCAGTTGGGACCGACCCCCCTACGAGCAGTACTTC. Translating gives CASSWDRPPYEQYF.

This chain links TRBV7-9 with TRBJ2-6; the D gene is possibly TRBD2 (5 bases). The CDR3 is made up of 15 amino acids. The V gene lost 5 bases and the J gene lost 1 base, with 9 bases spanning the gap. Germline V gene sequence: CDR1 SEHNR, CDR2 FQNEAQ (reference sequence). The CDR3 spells CASSRRESGANVLTF. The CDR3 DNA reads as TGTGCCAGCAGCCGACGGGAATCTGGGGCCAACGTCCTGACTTTC.

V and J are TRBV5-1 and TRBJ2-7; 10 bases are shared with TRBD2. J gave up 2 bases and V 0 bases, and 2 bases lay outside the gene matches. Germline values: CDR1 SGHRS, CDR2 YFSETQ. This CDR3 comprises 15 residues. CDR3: CASSLDSGRAYEQYF. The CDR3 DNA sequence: TGCGCCAGCAGCTTGGACAGCGGGAGGGCCTACGAGCAGTACTTC.